The rows below give T cell receptor beta chains drawn from one sample of a study of T-cell memory formation after mild COVID-19. TCRdb analysed the 5' RACE reads with MiXCR anew, one entry per CDR3 protein. The data contain some 100,000 distinct CDR3 sequences, 8.5% to 14% of them seen just once; the ten biggest clones take up roughly two fifths. Sequenced: PBMCs or a T cell subset sorted from them (not recorded which). The receptors come from a man aged 18 to 30 who had mild COVID-19 (a few samples of this study predate the infection). Cell type and time point are not known. The CDR3 runs from the conserved cysteine through the conserved F or W. A D gene is named only where the DNA matches it firmly. Some rows mark clone size as missing; the rest say once, few, many or name a class of expanded clone.

17	NA	TRBV11-2	TRBJ2-7	NA	TGTGCCAGCAGCGCGAATGTAGTGAGGGGGTACGCCTACGAGCAGTACTTC	CASSANVVRGYAYEQYF
15	few	TRBV25-1	TRBJ1-5	NA	TGTGCCAGCAGCGGCGCGGGGCCTAGCAATCAGCCCCAGCATTTT	CASSGAGPSNQPQHF
16	few	TRBV7-3	TRBJ2-5	NA	TGTGCCAGCAGCTTAATCCCCCCCGGGGAAGGAGGGACCCAGTACTTC	CASSLIPPGEGGTQYF
16	many	TRBV7-9	TRBJ1-6	NA	TGTGCCAGCAGCTTAGCGCTTGGACTCGCTCCCTCACCCCTCCACTTT	CASSLALGLAPSPLHF
14	NA	TRBV29-1	TRBJ2-7	NA	TGCAGCGTTGCGGCGGCAGGGAACCTCTACGAGCAGTACTTC	CSVAAAGNLYEQYF
13	few	TRBV12-3/TRBV12-4	TRBJ2-1	NA	TGTGCCAGTAGACAGGAGGACCCGAATGAGCAGTTCTTC	CASRQEDPNEQFF
13	few	TRBV6-6	TRBJ2-1	TRBD1	TGTGCCAGCCGACAGGGGGTTTTGGATGAGCAGTTCTTC	CASRQGVLDEQFF
15	few	TRBV7-6	TRBJ2-5	NA	TGTGCCAGCAGCTCTGGGGAGCTGGTGCCAGAGACCCAGTACTTC	CASSSGELVPETQYF
17	few	TRBV29-1	TRBJ2-2	TRBD1	TGCAGCGTTGAAGATAAAGGGACAGGGCGTAACACCGGGGAGCTGTTTTTT	CSVEDKGTGRNTGELFF
11	NA	TRBV20-1	TRBJ1-2	TRBD1	TGCAGTGCCCAGGGGGTTCATGGCTACACCTTC	CSAQGVHGYTF
15	NA	TRBV10-3	TRBJ1-5	NA	TGTGCCATCAGGTCCGACAGAGGGGCGGCTCAGCCCCAGCATTTT	CAIRSDRGAAQPQHF
15	NA	TRBV19	TRBJ2-7	NA	TGTGCCAGTAGTATATCGGCCGGGGAGCACTACGAGCAGTACTTC	CASSISAGEHYEQYF
11	NA	TRBV30	TRBJ2-7	NA	TGTGCCTGGGCAGGGGTTTACGAGCAGTACTTC	CAWAGVYEQYF
15	NA	TRBV5-4	TRBJ2-7	NA	TGTGCCAGCAGCCAGGCGAATATAGACAGCCACGAGCAGTACTTC	CASSQANIDSHEQYF
14	many	TRBV24-1	TRBJ2-2	NA	TGTGCCACCAGTGATTTGCAGGGGACCGGGGAGCTGTTTTTT	CATSDLQGTGELFF
16	NA	TRBV7-9	TRBJ2-3	NA	TGTGCCAGCAGCCCGACGTCAGGGGGGATCACAGATACGCAGTATTTT	CASSPTSGGITDTQYF
17	NA	TRBV12-3/TRBV12-4	TRBJ2-2	NA	TGTGCCAGCAGTTTGGGGCGGTTGGTGAGGAACACCGGGGAGCTGTTTTTT	CASSLGRLVRNTGELFF
16	NA	TRBV7-9	TRBJ2-2	NA	TGTGCCAGCAGCCAACTCGGGGGAGAGAACACCGGGGAGCTGTTTTTT	CASSQLGGENTGELFF
15	few	TRBV4-1	TRBJ2-5	NA	TGCGCCAGCAGCCAAGGCGGCGCACTAGAAGAGACCCAGTACTTC	CASSQGGALEETQYF
11	NA	TRBV4-2	TRBJ1-1	NA	TGTGCCAGCAGCCAAGGGCCTGAAGCTTTCTTT	CASSQGPEAFF
17	NA	TRBV27	TRBJ2-1	NA	TGTGCCAGCGGCACAAGTTCCATCGGGGAGACCTACAATGAGCAGTTCTTC	CASGTSSIGETYNEQFF
14	many	TRBV6-5	TRBJ2-5	TRBD1	TGTGCCAGCAGTTACCCAGGGGGCGGAGAGACCCAGTACTTC	CASSYPGGGETQYF
14	NA	TRBV14	TRBJ2-1	NA	TGTGCCAGCAGCCAAGAGAACAACTACAATGAGCAGTTCTTC	CASSQENNYNEQFF
13	many	TRBV6-2/TRBV6-3	TRBJ1-2	NA	TGTGCCAGCAGTTACAGGGTTTACGATGGCTACACCTTC	CASSYRVYDGYTF
16	few	TRBV7-3	TRBJ2-2	TRBD1	TGTGCCAGCAGCTTGGCGGGACAGGGGGCTGCCGGGGAGCTGTTTTTT	CASSLAGQGAAGELFF
16	few	TRBV7-6	TRBJ1-2	NA	TGTGCCAGCAGCCTGGCACCTGGGGGACTCTCCTATGGCTACACCTTC	CASSLAPGGLSYGYTF
11	many	TRBV12-3/TRBV12-4	TRBJ1-5	NA	TGTGCCAGCAGTTTGAGTAGGGCCCAGCATTTT	CASSLSRAQHF
15	few	TRBV5-1	TRBJ1-2	NA	TGCGCCAGCAGCTTGGTTCCCCAGGACTCCTATGGCTACACCTTC	CASSLVPQDSYGYTF
14	few	TRBV21-1	TRBJ2-2	NA	TGTGCCAGCACGTTGGGAGCGAACACCGGGGAGCTGTTTTTT	CASTLGANTGELFF
15	NA	TRBV6-5	TRBJ2-5	NA	TGTGCCAGCAGATCCCAGCCTAGGACGTATGGGACCCAGTACTTC	CASRSQPRTYGTQYF
15	NA	TRBV7-6	TRBJ2-7	NA	TGTGCCAGCAGCCCAACAGGCGGCGGACTCTACGAGCAGTACTTC	CASSPTGGGLYEQYF
16	NA	TRBV4-3	TRBJ2-2	TRBD1	TGCGCCAGCAGCCAAGATCCAGGGGGCTTGACCGGGGAGCTGTTTTTT	CASSQDPGGLTGELFF
19	many	TRBV6-5	TRBJ2-3	NA	TGTGCCAGCAGTTACTCGATGGTTCCGCTAATCGGGGGCACAGATACGCAGTATTTT	CASSYSMVPLIGGTDTQYF
14	NA	TRBV7-2	TRBJ2-3	TRBD2	TGTGCCAGCAGCTTCGTAGCGGGGACAGATACGCAGTATTTT	CASSFVAGTDTQYF
14	few	TRBV28	TRBJ2-1	NA	TGTGCCAGCAGTCTGACGGTGGCCTACAATGAGCAGTTCTTC	CASSLTVAYNEQFF
16	few	TRBV7-9	TRBJ1-1	NA	TGTGCCAGCAGCTTAGGGAGGCGGCAGTTGAACACTGAAGCTTTCTTT	CASSLGRRQLNTEAFF
14	few	TRBV7-2	TRBJ2-1	NA	TGTGCCAGCAGCTTAAGGTCCCCATCCGATGAGCAGTTCTTC	CASSLRSPSDEQFF